Listed below are T cell receptor beta chains from one sample, sequenced in a study of shared clonotypes between healthy human individuals. The table came from immunoSEQ multiplex PCR; TCRdb's copy has only in-frame clones and leaves some out. This table holds approximately 2.5 million clones, about 92% found once. Input material: naive CD4+ T cells sorted from blood. Receptors originate from a man in his late teens or twenties in good health. Each CDR3 is given with its conserved first and last residue. A D gene is named only where the DNA matches it firmly. Clone size is shown for a subset of rows, as once, few, many or a class of expanded clone.

>TRBV7-8|16|.|TRBJ1-3|.
CASSLSGRYSGNTIYF
TGTGCCAGCAGCTTATCGGGACGGTACTCTGGAAACACCATATATTTT
>TRBV29-1|11|.|TRBJ1-1|.
CSVGRGTEAFF
TGCAGCGTTGGTAGAGGCACTGAAGCTTTCTTT
>TRBV5-4|15|TRBD2|TRBJ2-5|.
CASSPGLAGGETQYF
TGTGCCAGCAGCCCCGGACTAGCGGGAGGTGAGACCCAGTACTTC
>TRBV6-1|12|.|TRBJ1-5|.
CASRGDKQPQHF
TGTGCCAGCAGGGGGGATAAACAGCCCCAGCATTTT
>TRBV4-3|13|.|TRBJ2-3|.
CASRLMGTDTQYF
TGCGCCAGCAGACTGATGGGCACAGATACGCAGTATTTT
>TRBV14|15|TRBD1|TRBJ2-7|.
CASSPPGTGAYEQYF
TGTGCCAGCAGCCCCCCCGGGACAGGGGCCTACGAGCAGTACTTC
>TRBV6-1|18|.|TRBJ2-6|many
CASSEYGHSWPGANVLTF
TGTGCCAGCAGTGAATACGGGCACAGTTGGCCTGGGGCCAACGTCCTGACTTTC
>TRBV7-3|15|.|TRBJ2-6|.
CASSSAGTGANVLTF
TGTGCCAGCAGCTCCGCAGGGACCGGGGCCAACGTCCTGACTTTC
>TRBV9|13|.|TRBJ2-2|once
CASSVAITGELFF
TGTGCCAGCAGCGTAGCAATCACCGGGGAGCTGTTTTTT
>TRBV12-5|13|.|TRBJ2-2|.
CASGPTNTGELFF
TGTGCTAGTGGTCCGACGAACACCGGGGAGCTGTTTTTT
>TRBV2|14|.|TRBJ1-1|.
CASSPGTQNTEAFF
TGTGCCAGCAGTCCCGGGACTCAGAACACTGAAGCTTTCTTT
>TRBV5-4|16|TRBD2|TRBJ2-5|.
CASSLGDAGGPETQYF
TGTGCCAGCAGCTTAGGGGATGCGGGAGGGCCAGAGACCCAGTACTTC
>TRBV5-4|15|TRBD1|TRBJ2-1|.
CASSPTGVGYNEQFF
TGTGCCAGCAGCCCAACAGGGGTAGGCTACAATGAGCAGTTCTTC
>TRBV27|12|.|TRBJ2-3|.
CASSLLTDTQYF
TGTGCCAGCAGTTTATTGACAGATACGCAGTATTTT
>TRBV11-2|13|.|TRBJ1-2|once
CASSLGRGYGYTF
TGTGCCAGCAGCTTAGGGAGGGGCTATGGCTACACCTTC
>TRBV5-4|13|.|TRBJ2-7|.
CASSLYPEGEQYF
TGTGCCAGCAGTCTTTATCCTGAGGGAGAGCAGTACTTC
>TRBV4-1|18|.|TRBJ2-7|.
CASSQDVKGLTIAYEQYF
TGCGCCAGCAGCCAAGATGTAAAGGGCTTGACAATCGCCTACGAGCAGTACTTC
>TRBV27|15|.|TRBJ1-4|.
CASSPDQTTNEKLFF
TGTGCCAGCAGTCCCGATCAGACAACTAATGAAAAACTGTTTTTT
>TRBV7-9|16|TRBD2|TRBJ2-3|.
CASSPPGLAITDTQYF
TGTGCCAGCAGCCCTCCGGGACTAGCGATAACAGATACGCAGTATTTT
>TRBV2|13|.|TRBJ2-5|.
CASSSLEWETQYF
TGTGCCAGCAGTAGCTTGGAGTGGGAGACCCAGTACTTC
>TRBV7-2|14|TRBD2|TRBJ2-5|once
CASSGIAGGETQYF
TGTGCCAGCAGCGGGATAGCGGGGGGAGAGACCCAGTACTTC
>TRBV2|15|.|TRBJ2-2|.
CASRKGVGLTGELFF
TGTGCCAGCAGGAAGGGGGTAGGATTGACCGGGGAGCTGTTTTTT
>TRBV25-1|15|.|TRBJ2-7|.
CASSESGMGAYEQYF
TGTGCCAGCAGTGAATCGGGTATGGGGGCCTACGAGCAGTACTTC
>TRBV7-2|15|TRBD2|TRBJ2-5|.
CASSLSGSASETQYF
TGTGCCAGCAGCTTAAGCGGGAGTGCCTCAGAGACCCAGTACTTC